Following are 10 T cell receptor beta chains from one sample sequenced in a study of blood T cell repertoires in COVID-19. Profiling relied on immunoSEQ multiplex PCR, and the TCRdb table lists in-frame clones only, not all of them. This sample carries around 130,000 clones, approximately 88% of them seen once, and the ten largest clones take 12%. The sample consisted of peripheral blood. All receptors come from a woman aged 30 to 39 who had recovered from COVID-19.

J is TRBJ2-1 and V is TRBV7-6; 15 bases align to TRBD2. CDR3 length equals 17 residues. The V gene end was trimmed by 5 bases and the J gene end by 7 bases; junction bases not matched to a gene: 9. Germline values: CDR1 SGHVS, CDR2 FNYEAQ. CDR3 residues: CASSRLPGTSGGNEQFF. CDR3 bases: TGTGCCAGCAGCCGCCTTCCAGGGACTAGCGGGGGGAATGAGCAGTTCTTC.

The chain joins TRBV5-6 to TRBJ1-5, with D possibly TRBD1 on 5 matching bases. From germline, CDR1 is SGHDT and CDR2 YYEEEE. This CDR3 comprises 16 residues. With 4 bases removed from V and 2 bases from J, the gap between germline ends came to 16 bases. In nucleotides, the CDR3 is TGTGCCAGCAGCGTTAAGGCCGGACAAGGCAATCAGCCCCAGCATTTT. Its translation is CASSVKAGQGNQPQHF.

The rearrangement joins TRBV5-6 to TRBJ1-2, with D possibly matching TRBD1 (6 bases). CDR1 and CDR2 (germline): SGHDT, YYEEEE. The CDR3 covers 13 residues. V lost 4 bases to trimming and J lost 12 bases, with 19 bases between them. In DNA, the CDR3 is TGTGCCAGCAGCAGACCTCCGGGACACAGCAACACCTTC. Translated, it gives CASSRPPGHSNTF.

The rearrangement links TRBV3-1 (or the pseudogene TRBV3-2) to TRBJ2-5; 7 bases are shared with TRBD1. Germline-derived CDR1 and CDR2 are LGHDT and YNNKEL (reference sequence). The CDR3 totals 15 residues. V trimming: 1 base; J trimming: 0 bases; junction bases outside the gene matches: 2. The CDR3 nucleotides read TGTGCCAGCAGCCAAGTAGGGGGCTACCAAGAGACCCAGTACTTC. This gives the protein CASSQVGGYQETQYF.

The chain uses TRBV5-5 and TRBJ1-4; D uncertain. Looked up from germline, CDR1 is SGHKS and CDR2 is YYEKEE (reference sequence). This CDR3 region has 15 residues. V gave up 4 bases and J gave up 1 base, with 11 bases separating them. This CDR3 is CASSLGGGTNEKLFF. CDR3 sequence (DNA): TGTGCCAGCAGCCTGGGTGGAGGAACTAATGAAAAACTGTTTTTT.

J is TRBJ1-1 and V is TRBV6-5, with 11 bases identical to TRBD1. Germline-derived CDR1 and CDR2 are MNHEY and SVGAGI. This CDR3 is built from 14 residues. The junction had 4 bases not matched to a gene; V was cut back by 6 bases and J by 4 bases. CDR3 nucleotides: TGTGCCAGCAGCAACGGACAGGGGGCCACTGAAGCTTTCTTT. It translates to CASSNGQGATEAFF.

The J gene is TRBJ2-1, the V gene TRBV19, with 8 bases that match TRBD2. The germline CDR1 and CDR2 sequences are LNHDA and SQIVND (reference sequence). V gave up 4 bases and J gave up 13 bases; unmatched junction bases: 9. There are 13 residues in the CDR3. The CDR3 DNA reads as TGTGCCAGTAGTAAACTCACGGCGGGGGGCCAGTTCTTC. This codes for CASSKLTAGGQFF.

The V call is TRBV10-1, the J call TRBJ2-3; 10 bases are a match to TRBD2. This CDR3 is 15 amino acids long. V lost 6 bases and J lost 5; bases outside the gene matches: 8. Germline lookup yields CDR1 WNHNN and CDR2 SYGVQD (reference sequence). This CDR3 is CASSGLAGVGDTQYF. In DNA, the CDR3 is TGCGCCAGCAGCGGTCTAGCGGGAGTAGGAGATACGCAGTATTTT.

CDR3 protein: CASSEGLAKNIQYF. The CDR3 DNA reads as TGTGCCAGCAGTGAAGGTCTAGCGAAAAACATTCAGTACTTC. The chain links TRBV2 to TRBJ2-4, with D tentatively TRBD2 (6 bases). CDR3 size: 14 residues. The germline gives CDR1 SNHLY, CDR2 FYNNEI. V was trimmed by 1 base and J by 4 bases, leaving 8 bases between them.

The rearrangement joins TRBV7-6 to TRBJ2-5, with D perhaps TRBD1 (5 bases). Per the germline V gene, CDR1 is SGHVS and CDR2 is FNYEAQ. The ends were cut back, 5 bases at V and 7 bases at J, with 20 bases in the middle. CDR3 length: 15 residues. The CDR3 DNA sequence: TGTGCCAGCAGCGGTGACAGCCCATCCCTGGGGACCCAGTACTTC. Encoded protein: CASSGDSPSLGTQYF.